The 14 T cell receptor beta chains below were found in one sample sequenced in a study of blood T cell repertoires in COVID-19. The assay was immunoSEQ multiplex PCR, and TCRdb's table has in-frame clones only and misses some. The sample has 150,000 or so clones, about 87% seen once. The sequencing input was peripheral blood. All receptors come from a man aged 80 or over with acute or convalescent COVID-19.

The rearrangement links TRBV25-1 to TRBJ2-5, with unresolved D. CDR1 MGHDK and CDR2 SYGVNS come from the germline V gene. With 11 bases removed from V and 4 bases from J, the gap between germline ends came to 11 bases. This CDR3 is 11 amino acids long. The CDR3 DNA reads as TGTGCCGTCGACAAGTTAGAGACCCAGTACTTC. It encodes CAVDKLETQYF.

CDR3 protein: CASSLLSGGSEKLFF. The CDR3 region has the DNA TGTGCCAGCAGTTTATTATCGGGGGGCAGTGAAAAACTGTTTTTT. The V gene is TRBV27, the J gene TRBJ1-4; D is possibly TRBD1 (6 bases). The CDR3 sequence is 15 residues long. V shed 1 base and J shed 7 bases, with 13 bases lying between them. CDR1 and CDR2 from the germline V gene are MNHEY and SMNVEV (reference sequence).

The chain has TRBV30 and TRBJ1-1, with D uncertain. CDR1 GTSNPN and CDR2 SVGIG come from the germline V gene (reference sequence). Trimming removed 4 bases at V and 1 base at J, with 13 bases between. This CDR3 region has 14 residues. CDR3 sequence reads: CAWTTWNRNTEAFF. The CDR3 nucleotides read TGTGCCTGGACCACCTGGAACAGGAACACTGAAGCTTTCTTT. The complete variable domain, with remaining parts taken from reference TRBV30 and TRBJ1-1, reads SQTIHQWPATLVQPVGSPLSLECTVEGTSNPNLYWYRQAAGRGLQLLFYSVGIGQISSEVPQNLSASRPQDRQFILSSKKLLLSDSGFYLCAWTTWNRNTEAFFGQGTRLTVV.

This clone has a handful of counts. The chain carries TRBV5-6 and TRBJ2-1; D unresolved. Germline CDR1 and CDR2: SGHDT and YYEEEE. V was cut by 2 bases and J by 6 bases, with 9 bases left in between. There are 13 residues in the CDR3. CDR3 DNA: TGTGCCAGCAGCTTCCGATACGGCAATGAGCAGTTCTTC. Its protein product is CASSFRYGNEQFF.

V is TRBV29-1 and J is TRBJ1-2, with D possibly TRBD1 on 5 matching bases. Trimming shortened V by 4 bases and J by 4 bases, and 10 bases separated the two germline ends. In germline, CDR1 is SQVTM, CDR2 ANQGSEA. The CDR3 runs to 12 residues. The CDR3: CSVVAGGYGYTF. The CDR3 DNA is TGCAGCGTTGTGGCGGGGGGCTATGGCTACACCTTC. Together with reference TRBV29-1 and TRBJ1-2, the CDR3 gives the full variable domain: SAVISQKPSRDICQRGTSLTIQCQVDSQVTMMFWYRQQPGQSLTLIATANQGSEATYESGFVIDKFPISRPNLTFSTLTVSNMSPEDSSIYLCSVVAGGYGYTFGSGTRLTVV.

The chain carries TRBV2 and TRBJ2-7; 7 positions match TRBD2. The CDR3 is made up of 16 amino acids. Trimming at V came to 6 bases and at J to 2 bases, leaving 13 bases not matched to a gene. The germline gives CDR1 SNHLY, CDR2 FYNNEI. The CDR3 reads CASRGVGRELAYEQYF. The CDR3 DNA sequence: TGTGCCAGCAGGGGGGTTGGGCGGGAGCTCGCCTACGAGCAGTACTTC. Using reference TRBV2 and TRBJ2-7 for the parts outside the CDR3, the full variable domain is EPEVTQTPSHQVTQMGQEVILRCVPISNHLYFYWYRQILGQKVEFLVSFYNNEISEKSEIFDDQFSVERPDGSNFTLKIRSTKLEDSAMYFCASRGVGRELAYEQYFGPGTRLTVT.

In the case of this clone: At one end the junction does not follow the germline gene, possibly because of a read error. CDR3 bases: TGTGCCCGCAGTGGTGGGGGGGGGCCACGAAGGGAGCTGTTTTTT. It is translated as CARSGGGGPRRELFF. The chain links TRBV28 to TRBJ2-2; D possibly corresponds to TRBD2 (7 bases). Per the germline V gene, CDR1 is MDHEN and CDR2 is SYDVKM. CDR3 length equals 15 residues.

The CDR3 here is CASRGGWTQYF. DNA of the CDR3: TGTGCCAGCCGGGGGGGGTGGACCCAGTACTTC. The J gene is TRBJ2-5, the V gene TRBV12-3 or TRBV12-4; 8 bases agree with TRBD2. Germline trimming cut 8 bases from V and 7 bases from J; bases unmatched to any gene: 3. CDR3 size: 11 residues.

In its sample, this clone was seen once. V and J are TRBV2 and TRBJ1-6, with 8 bases that match TRBD1. Germline-derived CDR1 and CDR2 are SNHLY and FYNNEI. CDR3 size: 14 residues. J gave up 8 bases and V 5 bases, and 5 bases lay outside the gene matches. In nucleotides, the CDR3 is TGTGCCAGCAGTCGGACAGGGATTGATTCACCCCTCCACTTT. The encoded protein is CASSRTGIDSPLHF.

V and J are TRBV18 and TRBJ2-7; D remains ambiguous. The CDR3 totals 13 residues. The V end was cut by 4 bases, the J end by 2 bases, with 9 bases between. Germline CDR1 and CDR2: KGHSH and LQKENI. CDR3 amino acids: CASSLQSAYEQYF. CDR3 nucleotide sequence: TGTGCCAGCTCACTACAGTCAGCCTACGAGCAGTACTTC.

CDR3 sequence: CASRGDRRSYNEQFF. The CDR3 DNA reads TGTGCCAGCAGGGGGGACAGACGCTCCTACAATGAGCAGTTCTTC. The chain couples TRBV2 to TRBJ2-1; 7 bases line up with TRBD1. The CDR3 is made up of 15 amino acids. J lost 0 bases, V lost 6 bases, and 5 bases had no gene match. In germline, CDR1 is SNHLY, CDR2 FYNNEI.

The chain's CDR3 is CASSLGTGNGYTF. The CDR3, as DNA: TGCGCCAGCAGCTTGGGGACAGGGAATGGCTACACCTTC. V gene TRBV5-1 combines with J gene TRBJ1-2; 8 nucleotides match TRBD1. The length of the CDR3 is 13 residues. Germline V CDR1 and CDR2: SGHRS, YFSETQ. Losses at the gene ends were 0 bases for V and 6 bases for J; bases not matched to a gene: 1.

This chain joins TRBV2 and TRBJ1-3; D call uncertain. Germline loops: CDR1 SNHLY, CDR2 FYNNEI. Trimming pared 7 bases from V and 4 bases from J, leaving 11 bases between. The CDR3 contains 13 residues. CDR3 bases: TGTGCCAGCACGGTTGGCGGAGGAAACACCATATATTTT. This translates into CASTVGGGNTIYF.

The V call is TRBV28, the J call TRBJ2-1; D might be TRBD1 (6 bases). CDR3 size: 15 residues. V was shortened by 5 bases and J by 1 base, with 12 bases between the two germline ends. Germline values: CDR1 MDHEN, CDR2 SYDVKM. CDR3 loop: CASSPGQFSYNEQFF. The DNA of the CDR3 is TGTGCCAGCAGTCCTGGACAGTTTTCCTACAATGAGCAGTTCTTC.